This section outlines one TCR beta chain sequence together with its context. Individually, cDNA molecules had unique molecular identifiers attached to them. TCRdb recomputed calls from the 5' RACE reads with MiXCR, one row per CDR3 protein. The sample comprises roughly 53,000 distinct CDR3 sequences, 9.3% of which are singletons, and about a fifth rests with the top ten. The source of the sample is a study of early T cells in non-severe SARS-CoV-2 infection. Trimming took 2 bases from V and 9 from J, leaving 11 bases between them. The length of the CDR3 is 13 residues. The TCR originated in an adult who was a healthcare worker with PCR-confirmed SARS-CoV-2 infection or an uninfected control (not recorded which). Material for sequencing was whole blood. The chain is built from TRBV12-3 or TRBV12-4 and TRBJ2-1; D call uncertain. CDR3 sequence reads: CASSLPARGEQFF. The DNA of the CDR3 is TGTGCCAGCAGTTTACCCGCTCGTGGTGAGCAGTTCTTC.